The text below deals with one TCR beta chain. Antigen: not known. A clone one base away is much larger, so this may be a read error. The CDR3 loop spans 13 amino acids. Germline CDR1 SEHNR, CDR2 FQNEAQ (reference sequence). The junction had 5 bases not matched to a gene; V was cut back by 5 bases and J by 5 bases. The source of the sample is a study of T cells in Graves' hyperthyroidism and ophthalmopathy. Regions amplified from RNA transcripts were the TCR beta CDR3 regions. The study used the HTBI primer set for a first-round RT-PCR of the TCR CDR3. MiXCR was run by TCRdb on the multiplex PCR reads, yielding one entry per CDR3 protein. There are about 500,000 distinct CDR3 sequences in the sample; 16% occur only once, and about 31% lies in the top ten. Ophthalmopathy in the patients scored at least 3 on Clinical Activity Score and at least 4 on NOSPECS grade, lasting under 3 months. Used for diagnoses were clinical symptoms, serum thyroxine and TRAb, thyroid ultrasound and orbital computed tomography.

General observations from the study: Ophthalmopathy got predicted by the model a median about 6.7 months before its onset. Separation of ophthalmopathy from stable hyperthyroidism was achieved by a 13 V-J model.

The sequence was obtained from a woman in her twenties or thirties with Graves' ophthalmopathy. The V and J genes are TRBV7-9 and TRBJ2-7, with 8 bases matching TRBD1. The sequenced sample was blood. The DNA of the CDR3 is TGTGCCAGCAGCGCTGACAGGGGTGACGAGCAGTACTTC. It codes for CASSADRGDEQYF.